These 27 T cell receptor beta chains were all obtained from the same sample, sequenced in a study of T cell responses to AZD1222 COVID-19 vaccine. TCRdb's copy holds only in-frame clones and misses some; the assay was immunoSEQ multiplex PCR. Here the sample spans 160,000 or so clones, roughly nine tenths being singletons. Sequenced material: peripheral blood, taken 28 days after the second AZD1222 dose. The origin of the receptors is an adult who received the AZD1222 COVID-19 vaccine.

This clone appeared a single time. The V call is TRBV6-4, the J call TRBJ1-1; 7 nucleotides match TRBD1. The CDR3 length is 13 residues. V shed 5 bases and J 4 bases; nucleotides not matched to a gene: 4. The V gene's germline CDR1 is MRHNA and CDR2 SNTAGT. The CDR3 nucleotides are TGTGCCAGCAGTACAGGGGCGGGCACTGAAGCTTTCTTT. Amino acid sequence: CASSTGAGTEAFF.

The chain links TRBV6-5 to TRBJ2-5, with 8 positions matching TRBD2. V was clipped by 2 bases and J by 5 bases; unmatched bases: 4. The CDR3 covers 14 residues. Per germline, CDR1 MNHEY and CDR2 SVGAGI. Here the CDR3 reads CASSYSGGWETQYF. CDR3 in DNA: TGTGCCAGCAGTTACAGCGGGGGTTGGGAGACCCAGTACTTC.

The chain links TRBV5-4 to TRBJ2-3; a possible D gene is TRBD2 (5 bases). The V end lost 3 bases, the J end lost 1 base, and 6 bases lay between the germline ends. The V gene's germline CDR1 is SGHNT and CDR2 YYREEE (reference sequence). The CDR3 is made up of 13 amino acids. The CDR3 here is CASSYGGTDTQYF. CDR3 nucleotide sequence: TGTGCCAGCAGCTACGGGGGCACAGATACGCAGTATTTT.

V usage is TRBV7-9 and J usage is TRBJ1-3; D is undetermined. V was pared by 5 bases and J by 0 bases, with 11 bases between. Germline values: CDR1 SEHNR, CDR2 FQNEAQ (reference sequence). The CDR3 sequence is 15 residues long. The CDR3 reads CASSAPGFSGNTIYF. The CDR3 bases are TGTGCCAGCAGCGCTCCGGGGTTCTCTGGAAACACCATATATTTT.

For the CDR3, the DNA is TGTGCCAGCAGCCCCCGCCAAAAGGGGTGGGCTTTCTTT. Protein: CASSPRQKGWAFF. V and J are TRBV7-2 and TRBJ1-1; D is possibly TRBD1 (5 bases). The CDR3 loop spans 13 amino acids. The V end lost 5 bases, the J end lost 11 bases, and 18 bases lay between the germline ends. Germline V lookup: CDR1 SGHTA, CDR2 FQGNSA.

V usage is TRBV12-3 or TRBV12-4 and J usage is TRBJ2-1; D gene uncertain. Trimming removed 5 bases at V and 7 bases at J, with 12 bases between. The CDR3 is 13 residues long. The CDR3 DNA is TGTGCCAGCAGTCATACGCCTAGGAATGAGCAGTTCTTC. This codes for CASSHTPRNEQFF.

The V call is TRBV4-2, the J call TRBJ2-7; no clear D gene. Germline V gene lookup returns CDR1 LGHNA and CDR2 YNFKEQ. V lost 4 bases and J 1 base, leaving 17 bases between the germline ends. The CDR3 sequence is 16 residues long. CDR3 amino acids: CASSREGEMGSYEQYF. CDR3 bases: TGTGCCAGCAGCCGAGAAGGCGAGATGGGATCCTACGAGCAGTACTTC.

The CDR3 coding sequence is TGTGCCAGCAGTGAAGCGCTTGGGGAGAACACTGAAGCTTTCTTT. Residues: CASSEALGENTEAFF. V and J are TRBV2 and TRBJ1-1; no clear D. The CDR3 has 15 residues. CDR1 and CDR2 from the germline V gene are SNHLY and FYNNEI. Trimming shortened V by 0 bases and J by 1 base, and 9 bases separated the two germline ends.

The chain couples TRBV6-5 to TRBJ2-2, with TRBD2 matching 7 bases. V dropped 7 bases and J dropped 5; count of bases not matched to a gene: 7. Germline V CDR1 and CDR2: MNHEY, SVGAGI. The CDR3 sequence is 14 residues long. Written as DNA, the CDR3 is TGTGCCAGCACTCTGGGGGGGTTTACCGGGGAGCTGTTTTTT. Its translation: CASTLGGFTGELFF.

The rearrangement uses TRBV10-3 and TRBJ2-3; a weak D match, TRBD2 (6 bases). The CDR3 totals 15 residues. Germline values: CDR1 ENHRY, CDR2 SYGVKD. V was shortened by 4 bases and J by 1 base, with 12 bases between the two germline ends. In nucleotides, the CDR3 is TGTGCCATCAGTGTAATAGGAGGGGGCACAGATACGCAGTATTTT. It codes for CAISVIGGGTDTQYF.

This sequence joins TRBV5-4 and TRBJ2-5; weak D call: TRBD2 (7 bases). The germline V gene has CDR1 SGHNT and CDR2 YYREEE (reference sequence). This CDR3 is 16 amino acids long. Trimming took off 4 bases at V and 2 bases at J, with 18 bases between the two ends. The CDR3 is CASSMRGRAPQETQYF. In DNA, the CDR3 is TGTGCCAGCAGCATGCGGGGGCGCGCGCCTCAAGAGACCCAGTACTTC.

This chain joins TRBV11-2 and TRBJ1-3; no definite D call. Trimming pared 2 bases from V and 0 bases from J, leaving 14 bases between. CDR3 size: 17 residues. Germline V gene sequence: CDR1 SGHAT, CDR2 FQNNGV. DNA for the CDR3: TGTGCCAGCAGCTTAACCCCGGCCTCAGCCTCTGGAAACACCATATATTTT. Encoded protein: CASSLTPASASGNTIYF.

J is TRBJ2-2 and V is TRBV6-5, with no clear D. The germline gives CDR1 MNHEY, CDR2 SVGAGI. Trimming stripped 5 bases from V and 2 bases from J, with 12 bases between. The CDR3 covers 15 residues. CDR3 sequence: CASSSGPRNTGELFF. The CDR3 DNA is TGTGCCAGCAGTAGTGGACCCAGAAACACCGGGGAGCTGTTTTTT.

The V gene is TRBV5-8, the J gene TRBJ1-1; D ambiguous. The germline V gene encodes CDR1 SGHTS and CDR2 YDEGEE. The V and J ends lost 4 bases and 1 base respectively, with 11 bases between them. The CDR3 totals 14 residues. The CDR3: CASSRRLSNTEAFF. The CDR3 coding sequence is TGTGCCAGCAGCCGCAGACTGTCGAACACTGAAGCTTTCTTT.

The chain couples TRBV7-8 to TRBJ1-5; TRBD1 matches 11 bases. The CDR3 has 16 residues. V lost 3 bases, J lost 1 base, and 2 bases stayed unmatched. Germline loops: CDR1 SGHVS, CDR2 FQNEAQ. DNA of the CDR3: TGTGCCAGCAGCTTCGGGACAGGGGGAAGCAATCAGCCCCAGCATTTT. Its protein product is CASSFGTGGSNQPQHF.

The chain carries TRBV5-5 and TRBJ1-1; 7 bases are shared with TRBD1. Germline assignment: CDR1 SGHKS and CDR2 YYEKEE (reference sequence). The J segment lost 3 bases and the V segment lost 0 bases, leaving 5 bases of the junction unmatched. This CDR3 spans 15 amino acids. The CDR3 region is CASSLGEGAYTEAFF. The CDR3 bases are TGTGCCAGCAGCTTGGGGGAGGGGGCGTACACTGAAGCTTTCTTT.

The CDR3 nucleotides read TGTGCCAGCAGCGTGGTGAGGGCGAGCACAGATACGCAGTATTTT. Translated: CASSVVRASTDTQYF. The V gene is TRBV7-9, the J gene TRBJ2-3; possibly TRBD2 for D (5 bases). The V and J ends lost 5 bases and 0 bases respectively, with 12 bases between them. CDR1 is SEHNR and CDR2 is FQNEAQ in the germline V gene (reference sequence). The CDR3 runs 15 residues. The variable domain in full, with the rest retrieved from reference TRBV7-9 and TRBJ2-3, is DTGVSQNPRHKITKRGQNVTFRCDPISEHNRLYWYRQTLGQGPEFLTYFQNEAQLEKSRLLSDRFSAERPKGSFSTLEIQRTEQGDSAMYLCASSVVRASTDTQYFGPGTRLTVL.

Ten or more counts support this clone. V and J are TRBV3-1 (or the pseudogene TRBV3-2) and TRBJ2-5; D not certain. CDR3 size: 15 residues. Per the germline V gene, CDR1 is LGHDT and CDR2 is YNNKEL (reference sequence). V gave up 2 bases and J gave up 7 bases, with 17 bases separating them. The chain's CDR3 is CASSQLQAVKGTQYF. The CDR3 nucleotides read TGTGCCAGCAGCCAATTGCAGGCGGTAAAGGGGACCCAGTACTTC.

This clone was seen a single time. This sequence joins TRBV9 and TRBJ2-7; 11 bases agree with TRBD2. Trimming cost V 3 bases and J 6 bases; bases outside gene matches: 8. This CDR3 has 15 residues. Germline CDR1 reads SGDLS; CDR2 reads YYNGEE. In DNA, the CDR3 is TGTGCCAGCAGCGACTTAGCGGGGGGGCCGTCCGAGCAGTACTTC. Amino acid sequence: CASSDLAGGPSEQYF.

This clone showed up just once. This sequence joins TRBV15 and TRBJ1-1; no definite D call. CDR1 is LNHNV and CDR2 is YYDKDF in the germline V gene (reference sequence). This CDR3 is built from 14 residues. V was trimmed by 0 bases and J by 3 bases, leaving 8 bases between them. The CDR3 reads CATSRDPSDTEAFF. The CDR3 bases are TGTGCCACCAGCAGAGATCCGAGTGACACTGAAGCTTTCTTT.

The rearrangement links TRBV7-9 to TRBJ1-3; D remains ambiguous. In germline, CDR1 is SEHNR, CDR2 FQNEAQ (reference sequence). The V end was cut by 7 bases, the J end by 0 bases, with 16 bases between. CDR3 length: 16 amino acids. This CDR3 is CASTPGRTSSGNTIYF. In DNA, the CDR3 is TGTGCCAGCACCCCCGGACGTACGTCCTCTGGAAACACCATATATTTT. The full variable domain, rest sourced from reference TRBV7-9 and TRBJ1-3, is DTGVSQNPRHKITKRGQNVTFRCDPISEHNRLYWYRQTLGQGPEFLTYFQNEAQLEKSRLLSDRFSAERPKGSFSTLEIQRTEQGDSAMYLCASTPGRTSSGNTIYFGEGSWLTVV.

V is TRBV5-5 and J is TRBJ1-2, with D uncertain. Germline-derived CDR1 and CDR2 are SGHKS and YYEKEE (reference sequence). The V end was cut by 1 base, the J end by 3 bases, with 4 bases between. The CDR3 contains 12 residues. CDR3 residues: CASSLQYYGYTF. In DNA form, the CDR3 reads TGTGCCAGCAGCTTGCAGTACTATGGCTACACCTTC.

The J gene is TRBJ1-6, the V gene TRBV19; D might be TRBD1 (5 bases). Trimming took off 2 bases at V and 5 bases at J, with 16 bases between the two ends. The germline gives CDR1 LNHDA, CDR2 SQIVND (reference sequence). This CDR3 region has 17 residues. CDR3 coding DNA: TGTGCCAGTAGTATATTAGGAGGGGAATGGCATAATTCACCCCTCCACTTT. Amino acid sequence: CASSILGGEWHNSPLHF.

This clone was seen more than once but under ten times. Here the CDR3 DNA reads TGTGCCAGCAGTCGGGGGAAGGGAATTGGATTTGGGTCACCCCTCCACTTT. This encodes CASSRGKGIGFGSPLHF. The gene calls are TRBV6-6 and TRBJ1-6, with a tentative D call TRBD1 (5 bases). Looked up from germline, CDR1 is MNHNY and CDR2 is SVGAGI (reference sequence). V was trimmed by 5 bases and J by 10 bases, leaving 24 bases between them. The CDR3 length is 17 residues.

This clone was seen only once. This CDR3 is CASSQDGPPSWEGGFSPLHF. As DNA, the CDR3 is TGTGCCAGCAGCCAAGATGGGCCCCCATCGTGGGAGGGAGGATTCTCACCCCTCCACTTT. The rearrangement joins TRBV3-1 (or the pseudogene TRBV3-2) to TRBJ1-6; D not certain. The CDR3 consists of 20 residues. CDR1 is LGHDT and CDR2 is YNNKEL in the germline V gene (reference sequence). Trimming left V 0 bases short and J 10 bases short, with 28 bases between.

The chain employs TRBV5-4 and TRBJ2-5, with D maybe TRBD1 (6 bases). Germline CDR1 and CDR2: SGHNT and YYREEE (reference sequence). This CDR3 comprises 14 residues. V lost 4 bases, J lost 3 bases, and 13 bases lay in between. CDR3 sequence reads: CASSILQGEETQYF. The CDR3 nucleotides are TGTGCCAGCAGCATACTACAGGGTGAAGAGACCCAGTACTTC.

The chain uses TRBV18 and TRBJ2-3, with a possible D match to TRBD1 (6 bases). Trimming took 2 bases from V and 0 from J, leaving 18 bases between them. CDR3 size: 18 residues. Germline CDR1 reads KGHSH; CDR2 reads LQKENI. CDR3 region: CASSPSLPQGNSTDTQYF. The CDR3, as DNA: TGTGCCAGCTCACCATCCTTACCACAGGGAAATAGCACAGATACGCAGTATTTT. The variable domain in full, with the rest retrieved from reference TRBV18 and TRBJ2-3, is NAGVMQNPRHLVRRRGQEARLRCSPMKGHSHVYWYRQLPEEGLKFMVYLQKENIIDESGMPKERFSAEFPKEGPSILRIQQVVRGDSAAYFCASSPSLPQGNSTDTQYFGPGTRLTVL.